The rows below give T cell receptor beta chains drawn from one sample of a study of blood T cell repertoires in COVID-19. Produced via immunoSEQ multiplex PCR; TCRdb's table is partial and in-frame only. The sample records about 190,000 clones, less than 90% being singletons. The sequenced material came from peripheral blood. These receptors were taken from a young man with acute or convalescent COVID-19. CDR3s include the opening cysteine and the closing phenylalanine or tryptophan. Fields, in order: V gene, D gene, J gene, clone size, CDR3 protein, CDR3 DNA. The D gene is left open where the match is weak. Not every row has a clone size; where given, it reads once, few, many or a size class.

TRBV14	TRBD1	TRBJ1-2	NA	CASSRSPTGGGYTF	TGTGCCAGCAGCCGGTCCCCGACAGGGGGTGGCTACACCTTC
TRBV10-3	NA	TRBJ1-1	NA	CATTDHRQAGGTEAFF	TGTGCCACTACCGACCACCGGCAAGCGGGGGGCACTGAAGCTTTCTTT
TRBV25-1	NA	TRBJ2-5	NA	CASSVTANQETQYF	TGTGCCAGCAGTGTAACAGCTAACCAAGAGACCCAGTACTTC
TRBV5-1	NA	TRBJ1-2	NA	CASSLGHNNYGYTF	TGCGCCAGCAGCTTGGGACACAATAACTATGGCTACACCTTC
TRBV6-5	TRBD1	TRBJ1-2	NA	CASNPTGSIGYTF	TGTGCCAGCAACCCGACAGGGAGTATTGGCTACACCTTC
TRBV5-1	TRBD1	TRBJ2-7	NA	CASSPKETGGSYEQYF	TGCGCCAGCAGCCCTAAAGAGACAGGGGGGTCCTACGAGCAGTACTTC
TRBV2	NA	TRBJ1-2	NA	CASSDSGYTF	TGTGCCAGCAGTGACAGTGGCTACACCTTC
TRBV6-5	NA	TRBJ1-5	NA	CASSRDYSNQPQHF	TGTGCCAGCAGCCGGGATTATAGCAATCAGCCCCAGCATTTT
TRBV7-9	NA	TRBJ2-5	NA	CASSPRGGASGETQYF	TGTGCCAGCAGCCCGAGGGGGGGGGCCTCGGGAGAGACCCAGTACTTC
TRBV28	NA	TRBJ1-1	NA	CASMLEVWTEAFF	TGTGCCAGCATGCTGGAGGTATGGACTGAAGCTTTCTTT
TRBV27	TRBD2	TRBJ2-7	NA	CASSLRFSGLGYEQYF	TGTGCCAGCAGTTTACGGTTTAGTGGACTAGGCTACGAGCAGTACTTC
TRBV5-6	NA	TRBJ1-2	NA	CASSLGRTANYGYTF	TGTGCCAGCAGCTTGGGCCGAACAGCTAACTATGGCTACACCTTC
TRBV5-1	NA	TRBJ1-2	NA	CASSPRTGRTGGYTF	TGCGCCAGCAGCCCGAGAACGGGGAGGACGGGTGGCTACACCTTC
TRBV9	NA	TRBJ2-1	NA	CASSVARGAQGNEQFF	TGTGCCAGCAGCGTAGCTCGCGGGGCCCAGGGAAATGAGCAGTTCTTC
TRBV7-9	NA	TRBJ1-5	NA	CASSPGGNQPQHF	TGTGCCAGCAGCCCGGGCGGGAATCAGCCCCAGCATTTT
TRBV10-2	NA	TRBJ2-7	NA	CASSPVMRGEQYF	TGCGCCAGCAGTCCCGTGATGCGGGGCGAGCAGTACTTC
TRBV5-1	NA	TRBJ1-3	NA	CASRLGNTIYF	TGCGCCAGCAGATTAGGAAACACCATATATTTT
TRBV27	NA	TRBJ1-2	NA	CASSRVGYGYTF	TGTGCCAGCAGTCGGGTTGGCTATGGCTACACCTTC
TRBV2	TRBD1	TRBJ1-6	NA	CASNRDRGGSPLHF	TGTGCCAGCAACCGGGACAGGGGTGGCTCACCCCTCCACTTT
TRBV27	NA	TRBJ1-5	NA	CASSLGGSNQPQHF	TGTGCCAGCAGCCTAGGGGGTAGCAATCAGCCCCAGCATTTT
TRBV5-1	TRBD1	TRBJ1-1	NA	CASSGQGAIVAEAFF	TGCGCCAGCAGCGGACAGGGGGCGATCGTCGCTGAAGCTTTCTTT
TRBV25-1	TRBD1	TRBJ2-7	NA	CATYARTGLTYEQYF	TGTGCCACCTACGCCCGGACAGGGTTGACCTACGAGCAGTACTTC
TRBV28	TRBD1	TRBJ2-5	once	CASSRGTGGRRETQYF	TGTGCCAGCAGCAGGGGGACAGGGGGTAGGCGAGAGACCCAGTACTTC
TRBV19	NA	TRBJ2-6	NA	CASRGMYSGANVLTF	TGTGCCAGCCGAGGGATGTACTCTGGGGCCAACGTCCTGACTTTC
TRBV10-3	TRBD1	TRBJ1-1	NA	CAISPQTGVNTEAFF	TGTGCCATCAGTCCTCAGACAGGGGTGAACACTGAAGCTTTCTTT
TRBV6-5	TRBD2	TRBJ2-1	NA	CASSYSTSAKDNEQFF	TGTGCCAGCAGTTACTCGACTAGCGCTAAAGACAATGAGCAGTTCTTC
TRBV27	TRBD1	TRBJ2-7	NA	CASQGGPEQYF	TGTGCCAGCCAAGGGGGCCCCGAGCAGTACTTC
TRBV9	NA	TRBJ1-3	NA	CASGNGDSGNTIYF	TGTGCCAGCGGGAACGGGGATTCTGGAAACACCATATATTTT
TRBV28	NA	TRBJ2-1	NA	CASTYPFHNEQFF	TGTGCCAGCACCTATCCTTTTCACAATGAGCAGTTCTTC
TRBV28	TRBD1	TRBJ2-4	NA	CASSWGTETMNTKNIQYF	TGTGCCAGCAGTTGGGGGACAGAGACTATGAATACCAAAAACATTCAGTACTTC
TRBV24-1	NA	TRBJ1-3	few	CATQDRNLSSGNTIYF	TGTGCCACCCAAGACAGGAACTTGAGCTCTGGAAACACCATATATTTT
TRBV11-1	NA	TRBJ2-2	NA	CASSSRAGTGELFF	TGTGCCAGCAGCTCGCGGGCGGGAACCGGGGAGCTGTTTTTT
TRBV11-2	TRBD1	TRBJ2-7	NA	CASSLWMGTGVYEQYF	TGTGCCAGCAGCTTATGGATGGGGACAGGGGTTTACGAGCAGTACTTC
TRBV28	NA	TRBJ2-3	NA	CASSLPRSTDTQYF	TGTGCCAGCAGTCTGCCGCGGTCCACAGATACGCAGTATTTT
TRBV30	TRBD2	TRBJ2-3	NA	CAWSEQRGLSDTQYF	TGTGCCTGGAGTGAACAGCGGGGGTTGTCAGATACGCAGTATTTT